Listed here are 26 T cell receptor beta chains from one sample, sequenced in a study of identical twins. In TCRdb, the 5' RACE reads were re-called with MiXCR into one record per CDR3 protein. This table holds some 1,600,000 distinct CDR3 sequences, under 35% found once. The sample was cord blood. The source is a newborn girl in good health.

The V and J genes are TRBV10-2 and TRBJ1-2, with D hard to call. Trimming shortened V by 4 bases and J by 0 bases, and 3 bases separated the two germline ends. Germline lookup yields CDR1 WSHSY and CDR2 SAAADI. The CDR3 is 12 residues long. The CDR3 sequence is CASSATNYGYTF. The CDR3, as DNA: TGCGCCAGCAGTGCAACTAACTATGGCTACACCTTC.

The chain carries TRBV28 and TRBJ1-3, with 7 positions matching TRBD1. This CDR3 comprises 15 residues. CDR1 and CDR2 from the germline V gene are MDHEN and SYDVKM. V trimming: 5 bases; J trimming: 4 bases; junction bases outside the gene matches: 8. The CDR3 DNA follows: TGTGCCAGCAGTCTGACAGGGTTAGAAGGAAACACCATATATTTT. Amino acid sequence: CASSLTGLEGNTIYF.

The genes are TRBV4-1 and TRBJ2-1; 8 bases map to TRBD1. The CDR3 sequence is 17 residues long. With 1 base clipped from V and 1 base from J, the junction kept 6 bases outside the gene matches. The V gene's germline CDR1 is MGHRA and CDR2 YSYEKL. This chain's CDR3 is CASSQAPTGASYNEQFF. The CDR3 nucleotides are TGCGCCAGCAGCCAAGCTCCGACAGGGGCTTCCTACAATGAGCAGTTCTTC.

The chain employs TRBV14 and TRBJ2-2; perhaps TRBD1 as D (6 bases). The V gene lost 3 bases and the J gene lost 2 bases, with 19 bases spanning the gap. The germline V gene encodes CDR1 SGHDN and CDR2 FVKESK. CDR3 length: 18 residues. CDR3 in DNA: TGTGCCAGCAGCCAGACTGGGACCGGGACACATAACACCGGGGAGCTGTTTTTT. As protein: CASSQTGTGTHNTGELFF.

This sequence joins TRBV6-2 or TRBV6-3 and TRBJ2-1; 9 nucleotides match TRBD2. The CDR3 is 16 residues long. Trimming at V came to 4 bases and at J to 4 bases, leaving 8 bases not matched to a gene. Germline V gene lookup returns CDR1 MNHEY and CDR2 SVGEGT. CDR3 amino acids: CASSSRAGGNYNEQFF. CDR3 nucleotide sequence: TGTGCCAGCAGTTCCCGAGCGGGGGGAAATTACAATGAGCAGTTCTTC.

J is TRBJ1-4 and V is TRBV20-1; possibly TRBD1 for D (5 bases). The V end lost 1 base, the J end lost 5 bases, and 17 bases lay between the germline ends. This CDR3 is built from 16 residues. Germline V gene sequence: CDR1 DFQATT, CDR2 SNEGSKA (reference sequence). The CDR3: CSARVAGDPRNEKLFF. In DNA, the CDR3 is TGCAGTGCTAGAGTAGCCGGGGACCCAAGAAATGAAAAACTGTTTTTT.

The J gene is TRBJ2-2, the V gene TRBV6-5; D is perhaps TRBD2 (6 bases). V gave up 0 bases and J gave up 5 bases, with 25 bases separating them. Germline lookup yields CDR1 MNHEY and CDR2 SVGAGI. The CDR3 consists of 20 residues. In DNA, the CDR3 is TGTGCCAGCAGTTACTCGAAAAAAGGGGACGGGAGAGGAGGTACCGGGGAGCTGTTTTTT. This codes for CASSYSKKGDGRGGTGELFF.

CDR3 sequence: CASSYLGLAVYNEQFF. The DNA for the CDR3 is TGTGCCAGCAGTTACCTCGGACTAGCGGTCTACAATGAGCAGTTCTTC. The genes are TRBV6-2 or TRBV6-3 and TRBJ2-1; 10 bases line up with TRBD2. Losses at the gene ends were 2 bases for V and 3 bases for J; bases not matched to a gene: 4. Germline loops: CDR1 MNHEY, CDR2 SVGEGT. The CDR3 spans 16 residues.

This clonotype was counted between two and nine times. The chain employs TRBV12-3 or TRBV12-4 and TRBJ1-1; no reliable D call. The CDR3 runs 14 residues. Deletions cut 3 bases from V and 2 bases from J, with 10 bases between. This chain's CDR3 is CASSLERINTEAFF. The CDR3 nucleotides are TGTGCCAGCAGTTTGGAACGGATTAACACTGAAGCTTTCTTT.

The V gene is TRBV11-2, the J gene TRBJ1-6; D unresolved. Germline lookup yields CDR1 SGHAT and CDR2 FQNNGV. Trimming removed 2 bases at V and 7 bases at J, with 9 bases between. The CDR3 has 14 amino acids. The DNA for the CDR3 is TGTGCCAGCAGCTTAAACCCCCCCAATTCACCCCTCCACTTT. Translated: CASSLNPPNSPLHF.

Regarding this clonotype: A read error may produce the germline difference seen at one junction end. The V and J genes are TRBV5-1 and TRBJ2-3; possible D gene TRBD2, 5 bases. This CDR3 comprises 14 residues. The germline V gene has CDR1 SGHRS and CDR2 YFSETQ. CDR3 amino acids: CASGLALGTDTQYF. CDR3 nucleotide sequence: TGCGCCAGCGGCTTGGCACTAGGAACAGATACGCAGTATTTT.

In its sample, this clonotype was seen a few times. This chain joins TRBV2 and TRBJ2-5, with D maybe TRBD2 (6 bases). Germline V gene data show CDR1 as SNHLY and CDR2 as FYNNEI. Deletions cut 6 bases from V and 2 bases from J, with 13 bases between. This CDR3 comprises 14 residues. CDR3 bases: TGTGCCAGCAGCGGGGGACTTAGTCAAGAGACCCAGTACTTC. Its protein is CASSGGLSQETQYF. Complete variable domain (other parts from reference TRBV2 and TRBJ2-5): EPEVTQTPSHQVTQMGQEVILRCVPISNHLYFYWYRQILGQKVEFLVSFYNNEISEKSEIFDDQFSVERPDGSNFTLKIRSTKLEDSAMYFCASSGGLSQETQYFGPGTRLLVL.

This sequence joins TRBV28 and TRBJ2-1, with TRBD1 identical over 7 bases. The assigned J gene may be wrong: the sequence end matches TRBJ2-7 better. Germline V gene sequence: CDR1 MDHEN, CDR2 SYDVKM. The CDR3 has 20 amino acids. The CDR3: CASYSNPGTDPSGSYNEQYF. For the CDR3, the DNA is TGTGCCAGCTACTCTAACCCCGGGACAGACCCTTCTGGTTCCTACAATGAGCAGTACTTC.

This rearrangement joins TRBV6-4 to TRBJ2-1, with 8 positions matching TRBD1. The germline CDR1 and CDR2 sequences are MRHNA and SNTAGT. The trim removed 4 bases at V and 9 bases at J, leaving 8 bases unmatched. This CDR3 spans 14 amino acids. For the CDR3, the DNA is TGTGCCAGCAGTGCCCGGCAGGGGGCAGGTGAGCAGTTCTTC. Translated, it gives CASSARQGAGEQFF.

V is TRBV4-2 and J is TRBJ2-7; TRBD2 agrees at 7 bases. The V and J ends lost 3 bases and 7 bases, in that order; junction bases with no gene match: 12. Germline V lookup: CDR1 LGHNA, CDR2 YNFKEQ. This CDR3 is 15 amino acids long. CDR3 in amino acids: CASSQAGTNGVEQYF. The CDR3 DNA reads as TGTGCCAGCAGCCAGGCCGGGACTAATGGGGTTGAGCAGTACTTC.

The chain is built from TRBV6-1 and TRBJ1-2, with a possible D match to TRBD1 (6 bases). Trimming shortened V by 1 base and J by 5 bases, and 11 bases separated the two germline ends. This CDR3 spans 14 amino acids. CDR1 and CDR2 from the germline V gene are MNHNS and SASEGT. CDR3 sequence (DNA): TGTGCCAGCAGTGAAGGAGGGGGGGGTTATGGCTACACCTTC. Encoded protein: CASSEGGGGYGYTF.

Only a few counts were recorded for this clonotype. The chain links TRBV4-1 to TRBJ1-2; possibly TRBD1 for D (5 bases). CDR3 length: 18 amino acids. Trimming stripped 1 base from V and 0 bases from J, with 18 bases between. Per the germline V gene, CDR1 is MGHRA and CDR2 is YSYEKL. The CDR3: CASSQAPFIQGANYGYTF. The CDR3 nucleotides are TGCGCCAGCAGCCAAGCCCCATTTATTCAGGGAGCTAACTATGGCTACACCTTC.

This clonotype was detected ten times or more. The J gene is TRBJ2-5, the V gene TRBV3-1; D is undetermined. This CDR3 spans 14 amino acids. Trimming took 0 bases from V and 5 from J, leaving 10 bases between them. Germline V gene sequence: CDR1 LGHDT, CDR2 YNNKEL (reference sequence). This CDR3 reads CASSQDRSWETQYF. CDR3 coding DNA: TGTGCCAGCAGCCAAGATCGAAGCTGGGAGACCCAGTACTTC.

This clonotype was seen a few times. This sequence joins TRBV3-1 and TRBJ2-3; no definite D call. Germline CDR1 is LGHDT and CDR2 is YNNKEL (reference sequence). Trimming took 0 bases from V and 2 from J, leaving 6 bases between them. The CDR3 is 14 amino acids. CDR3 protein: CASSQDYPTDTQYF. In DNA, the CDR3 is TGTGCCAGCAGCCAAGACTACCCCACAGATACGCAGTATTTT.

This chain joins TRBV14 and TRBJ2-3; no clear D gene. V was trimmed by 6 bases and J by 2 bases, leaving 12 bases between them. The CDR3 is made up of 14 amino acids. Per the germline V gene, CDR1 is SGHDN and CDR2 is FVKESK. The DNA of the CDR3 is TGTGCCAGCAGAGGGCAGACCCACACAGATACGCAGTATTTT. Protein: CASRGQTHTDTQYF.

The CDR3 here is CASSEAGTALGQPQHF. The CDR3 coding sequence is TGTGCCAGCAGTGAAGCTGGGACGGCTTTAGGGCAGCCCCAGCATTTT. This chain uses TRBV2 with TRBJ1-5; TRBD1 might be the D (5 bases). Trimming left V 0 bases short and J 7 bases short, with 16 bases between. From germline, CDR1 is SNHLY and CDR2 FYNNEI. The CDR3 sequence is 16 residues long.

This clonotype was recorded a few times. This rearrangement joins TRBV29-1 to TRBJ2-2; the D is unclear. CDR3 size: 14 residues. The V end was cut by 3 bases, the J end by 1 base, with 9 bases between. Germline values: CDR1 SQVTM, CDR2 ANQGSEA. The CDR3 loop reads CSVDSSENTGELFF. The CDR3 DNA follows: TGCAGCGTTGATTCTTCGGAGAACACCGGGGAGCTGTTTTTT.

Notes on this clonotype: Just one base apart from a much larger clone, this may be a read error. The rearrangement joins TRBV2 to TRBJ2-5; 8 nucleotides align to TRBD1. Germline-derived CDR1 and CDR2 are SNHLY and FYNNEI. The CDR3 consists of 15 residues. Losses at the gene ends were 8 bases for V and 3 bases for J; bases not matched to a gene: 11. CDR3 sequence reads: CASGAGQGGKETQYF. CDR3 DNA sequence: TGTGCCAGCGGAGCTGGACAGGGCGGGAAAGAGACCCAGTACTTC.

This clonotype was counted a few times. The J gene is TRBJ1-2, the V gene TRBV20-1; 7 bases fit TRBD1. CDR3 length equals 13 residues. Germline CDR1 reads DFQATT; CDR2 reads SNEGSKA (reference sequence). Unmatched junction bases numbered 4, after V lost 4 bases and J lost 2 bases. CDR3 sequence (DNA): TGCAGTGCTACGGACAGGATCAACTATGGCTACACCTTC. It is translated as CSATDRINYGYTF.

This clonotype turned up a few times. The J gene is TRBJ2-1, the V gene TRBV12-3 or TRBV12-4; the D is unclear. The CDR3 contains 13 residues. The ends were cut back, 2 bases at V and 10 bases at J, with 12 bases in the middle. This CDR3 reads CASSLSGTYEQFF. The CDR3 DNA reads as TGTGCCAGCAGTTTATCGGGCACCTACGAGCAGTTCTTC.

Concerning this clonotype itself: Germline and junction disagree at one end, which may indicate a read error. The chain employs TRBV11-2 and TRBJ1-1, with D tentatively TRBD1 (6 bases). The CDR3 has 15 amino acids. CDR1 is SGHAT and CDR2 is FQNNGV in the germline V gene. The chain's CDR3 is CACSLGGTALTEAFF. The CDR3, as DNA: TGTGCCTGCAGCTTAGGGGGAACAGCCCTCACTGAAGCTTTCTTT.